The clone carrying this T cell receptor beta chain was detected ten times or more. Its antigen is as yet unknown. The data derive from a study of T cells in Graves' hyperthyroidism and ophthalmopathy. RNA transcripts yielded amplified TCR beta CDR3 regions. An initial round of RT-PCR targeting the TCR CDR3 relied on the HTBI primer set. Each CDR3 protein is one row after TCRdb ran MiXCR on the multiplex PCR reads. The table records 690,000 or so distinct CDR3 sequences, about 17% of them present only once. Not enrolled were patients with uncontrolled infection, other autoimmune disease, pregnancy or lactation. Each diagnosis drew on symptoms, thyroxine, TRAb, thyroid ultrasound and orbital computed tomography findings. Fresh peripheral blood, about 10 ml of it, supplied the PBMCs. Study-wide results and limits: Through a model of 13 V-J features, ophthalmopathy was separated from stable hyperthyroidism.

Trimming pared 6 bases from V and 0 bases from J, leaving 20 bases between. The CDR3 is 17 amino acids. Germline assignment: CDR1 SEHNR and CDR2 FQNEAQ (reference sequence). This clonotype was obtained from a woman in her forties or fifties with Graves' hyperthyroidism that later progressed to Graves' ophthalmopathy. The sample consisted of blood. The rearrangement links TRBV7-9 to TRBJ1-1; no clear D. The DNA of the CDR3 is TGTGCCAGCAGGACCGGGCCCTTCAGGCGCGTGAACACTGAAGCTTTCTTT. Translation: CASRTGPFRRVNTEAFF.